The clone carrying this T cell receptor (beta chain) was seen repeatedly, ten times or more. What it binds is unknown. The read falls 3 residues short of the CDR3 end, and the missing part is taken from the germline J gene. Germline values: CDR1 SGDLS, CDR2 YYNGEE. The germline V and J ends were trimmed by 3 bases and 5 bases, with 14 bases remaining between them. The CDR3 has 14 amino acids. This record comes from a study of T cell clonality in common variable immunodeficiency. Study-level findings and limits: CVID subjects showed higher TCRbeta clonality than healthy controls. Common variable immunodeficiency TCR beta sequences reportedly had fewer deletions and N-nucleotide insertions. Patient heterogeneity in the CVID cohort limited correlations between repertoire features and clinical complications.

CVID and control samples used equivalent genomic DNA input. Produced via immunoSEQ multiplex PCR; TCRdb's table is partial and in-frame only. This repertoire holds around 81,000 clones, and none appear only once. The V and J genes are TRBV9 and TRBJ2-5; D uncertain. This TCR derives from a person aged 18 to 70 in good health. Sequenced material: peripheral blood mononuclear cells. The chain's CDR3 is CASSAPQIGETQYF. The sequenced part of the CDR3 DNA is TGTGCCAGCAGCGCCCCCCAGATCGGGGAGACC.